Below, 19 T cell receptor beta chains from the same sample are listed, as sequenced in a study of blood T cell repertoires in COVID-19. Only in-frame clones appear in the TCRdb table, and some are missing; sequencing was by immunoSEQ multiplex PCR. The table includes some 100,000 clones, approximately 89% detected once. The source material was peripheral blood. These receptors all stem from a woman older than 75 with active COVID-19.

The CDR3 loop is CASTGMGAPTETQYF. The CDR3 nucleotides are TGTGCCAGCACCGGAATGGGGGCCCCCACGGAGACCCAGTACTTC. The chain joins TRBV7-2 to TRBJ2-5; D is perhaps TRBD1 (6 bases). Germline values: CDR1 SGHTA, CDR2 FQGNSA. This CDR3 comprises 15 residues. V dropped 7 bases and J dropped 5 bases, with 20 bases sitting between them.

The chain recombines TRBV28 with TRBJ1-2, with D possibly being TRBD1 (5 bases). The germline V and J ends were trimmed by 7 bases and 0 bases, with 12 bases remaining between them. The CDR3 totals 14 residues. CDR1 MDHEN and CDR2 SYDVKM come from the germline V gene. CDR3 in amino acids: CASTRRGSNYGYTF. DNA of the CDR3: TGTGCCAGCACCCGGAGGGGATCTAACTATGGCTACACCTTC.

The chain links TRBV9 to TRBJ1-5, with D unclear. The CDR3 contains 14 residues. Germline V gene data show CDR1 as SGDLS and CDR2 as YYNGEE. V was shortened by 2 bases and J by 7 bases, with 13 bases between the two germline ends. The DNA for the CDR3 is TGTGCCAGCAGCGTCGGTCCCGGAGGGCAGCCCCAGCATTTT. Translated, it gives CASSVGPGGQPQHF.

On this clone: At the DNA level, this CDR3 is encoded by other sequences in the same sample as well. The chain uses TRBV7-9 and TRBJ2-7; tentatively, D is TRBD2 (5 bases). This CDR3 is built from 12 residues. The germline CDR1 and CDR2 sequences are SEHNR and FQNEAQ (reference sequence). V lost 5 bases and J lost 4, with 9 bases in between. The CDR3 DNA reads as TGTGCCAGCAGCCCTGGCGGGTACGAGCAGTACTTC. As protein: CASSPGGYEQYF.

This chain joins TRBV10-3 and TRBJ2-7; tentatively, D is TRBD2 (6 bases). The V end was cut by 6 bases, the J end by 5 bases, with 17 bases between. Germline-derived CDR1 and CDR2 are ENHRY and SYGVKD. The CDR3 is made up of 14 amino acids. The CDR3 coding sequence is TGTGCCATCAGATCCCGTACGGGGGTGGACGAGCAGTACTTC. It encodes CAIRSRTGVDEQYF.

This rearrangement joins TRBV7-3 to TRBJ2-1; 7 bases are shared with TRBD2. Germline CDR1 and CDR2: SGHTA and FQGTGA. The CDR3 contains 14 residues. The trim removed 5 bases at V and 6 bases at J, leaving 7 bases unmatched. The CDR3 DNA follows: TGTGCCAGCAGCCCCCTCCCGGGAGGCAATGAGCAGTTCTTC. It encodes CASSPLPGGNEQFF.

The chain uses TRBV18 and TRBJ2-2; 12 bases fit TRBD2. This CDR3 has 17 amino acids. Germline trimming cut 6 bases from V and 7 bases from J; bases unmatched to any gene: 12. Germline lookup yields CDR1 KGHSH and CDR2 LQKENI. The CDR3 DNA is TGTGCCAGCTCCCCGCGACAGGGACTAGCGGGCTTCGGGGAGCTGTTTTTT. Translating it yields CASSPRQGLAGFGELFF.

In this sample, this clone turned up once. The V call is TRBV28, the J call TRBJ1-2; D call uncertain. The germline V and J ends were trimmed by 1 base and 4 bases, with 13 bases remaining between them. The CDR3 is 15 amino acids. CDR1 is MDHEN and CDR2 is SYDVKM in the germline V gene. DNA for the CDR3: TGTGCCAGCAGTTTATCCCGTTGGCTGGCCTATGGCTACACCTTC. Amino acids: CASSLSRWLAYGYTF.

The chain joins TRBV27 to TRBJ2-7; D perhaps matches TRBD1 (5 bases). The CDR3 is 15 amino acids. Germline V lookup: CDR1 MNHEY, CDR2 SMNVEV (reference sequence). V was pared by 2 bases and J by 3 bases, with 14 bases between. The CDR3 DNA reads as TGTGCCAGCAGTTTAAGGTGGGGCAGAGTCTACGAGCAGTACTTC. Its translation: CASSLRWGRVYEQYF.

This clone was recorded only once. The chain links TRBV13 to TRBJ2-1; 7 bases match TRBD2. Per germline, CDR1 PRHDT and CDR2 FYEKMQ (reference sequence). The CDR3 covers 21 residues. J gave up 2 bases and V 0 bases, and 19 bases lay outside the gene matches. The CDR3 nucleotides are TGTGCCAGCAGCTTAGGCCAAGCTTGGCGGGAGACACCTCTCCCCTACAATGAGCAGTTCTTC. Translating gives CASSLGQAWRETPLPYNEQFF.

J is TRBJ2-2 and V is TRBV7-9; 7 nucleotides line up with TRBD1. Germline lookup yields CDR1 SEHNR and CDR2 FQNEAQ (reference sequence). The CDR3 extends over 16 amino acids. V lost 1 base to trimming and J lost 4 bases; unmatched junction nucleotides: 6. In DNA, the CDR3 is TGTGCCAGCAGCTTAGGAGGGGGCCGAGGCACCGGGGAGCTGTTTTTT. It specifies CASSLGGGRGTGELFF.

The sample holds a few counts of this clone. The chain combines TRBV27 with TRBJ1-2, with D possibly TRBD1 on 5 matching bases. The V gene lost 7 bases and the J gene lost 2 bases, with 11 bases spanning the gap. CDR3 length: 13 residues. Germline V gene lookup returns CDR1 MNHEY and CDR2 SMNVEV (reference sequence). In nucleotides, the CDR3 is TGTGCCAGCAAGGCAGGGCCGAACTATGGCTACACCTTC. This gives the protein CASKAGPNYGYTF.

The chain employs TRBV7-2 and TRBJ1-6, with D tentatively TRBD1 (5 bases). This CDR3 comprises 15 residues. Per germline, CDR1 SGHTA and CDR2 FQGNSA. V was shortened by 5 bases and J by 7 bases, with 15 bases between the two germline ends. The CDR3 coding sequence is TGTGCCAGCAGCGTCACGACAGCTATAAATTCACCCCTCCACTTT. It codes for CASSVTTAINSPLHF. Combining the CDR3 with reference TRBV7-2 and TRBJ1-6 gives the whole variable domain GAGVSQSPSNKVTEKGKDVELRCDPISGHTALYWYRQSLGQGLEFLIYFQGNSAPDKSGLPSDRFSAERTGGSVSTLTIQRTQQEDSAVYLCASSVTTAINSPLHFGNGTRLTVT.

The chain couples TRBV6-5 to TRBJ2-7; TRBD1 matches 8 bases. V trimming: 4 bases; J trimming: 5 bases; junction bases outside the gene matches: 4. This CDR3 region has 13 residues. Germline-derived CDR1 and CDR2 are MNHEY and SVGAGI. In DNA, the CDR3 is TGTGCCAGCAGTTCCGGGACAGGACACGAGCAGTACTTC. The encoded protein is CASSSGTGHEQYF.

The chain links TRBV7-9 to TRBJ2-4; 11 nucleotides line up with TRBD1. V dropped 5 bases and J dropped 0; count of bases not matched to a gene: 6. Germline CDR1 reads SEHNR; CDR2 reads FQNEAQ (reference sequence). This CDR3 contains 17 residues. The CDR3 DNA reads as TGTGCCAGCAGCCCGGACAGGGGGCGAACAGCCAAAAACATTCAGTACTTC. It yields the protein CASSPDRGRTAKNIQYF.

The gene calls are TRBV13 and TRBJ2-1; TRBD2 matches at 16 bases. CDR3 length equals 18 residues. V lost 5 bases and J lost 8; bases outside the gene matches: 12. CDR1 is PRHDT, CDR2 FYEKMQ, per germline (reference sequence). The CDR3 is CASSRPGTSGRAVDEQFF. The CDR3 nucleotides read TGTGCCAGCAGCCGTCCCGGGACTAGCGGGAGGGCCGTGGATGAGCAGTTCTTC.

The V call is TRBV11-1, the J call TRBJ2-7; 10 bases map to TRBD1. Germline loops: CDR1 SGHAT, CDR2 FQDESV (reference sequence). V was clipped by 4 bases and J by 7 bases; unmatched bases: 10. The CDR3 loop spans 15 amino acids. CDR3 in DNA: TGTGCCAGCAGCTCCCCGTTGACAGGGGGCTGGGAGCAGTACTTC. Translating it yields CASSSPLTGGWEQYF.

The chain joins TRBV5-5 to TRBJ2-1; D may be TRBD1 (8 bases). The CDR3 covers 13 residues. The V end was cut by 4 bases, the J end by 15 bases, with 20 bases between. Germline-derived CDR1 and CDR2 are SGHKS and YYEKEE (reference sequence). The CDR3 DNA sequence: TGTGCCAGCAGCCAAGGACAGGGAGGGAGGTGGTTCTTC. This gives the protein CASSQGQGGRWFF.

The rearrangement joins TRBV11-2 to TRBJ2-7; 7 nucleotides line up with TRBD2. After removal of 1 base from V and 3 bases from J, the junction contained 3 bases not matched to a gene. The CDR3 sequence is 14 residues long. CDR1 is SGHAT, CDR2 FQNNGV, per germline. The CDR3: CASSLVREDYEQYF. The CDR3 nucleotides are TGTGCCAGCAGCTTAGTCCGGGAGGACTACGAGCAGTACTTC.